The next 16 T cell receptor beta chains were all read from a single sample in a study of blood T cell repertoires in COVID-19. The data were produced by immunoSEQ multiplex PCR, yet TCRdb's version contains in-frame clones alone and is incomplete. The repertoire holds roughly 160,000 clones, with around 86% as singletons. Sequenced: peripheral blood. The receptors shown here come from a young man with acute or convalescent COVID-19.

The V gene is TRBV12-3 or TRBV12-4, the J gene TRBJ1-2; a weak D match, TRBD1 (6 bases). The germline V and J ends were trimmed by 5 bases and 7 bases, with 14 bases remaining between them. The CDR3 spans 13 residues. Written as DNA, the CDR3 is TGTGCCAGCAGTGGAACCGGGACAAGTGGCTACACCTTC. Translation: CASSGTGTSGYTF.

The chain employs TRBV5-1 and TRBJ1-1; 8 nucleotides align to TRBD1. V gave up 4 bases and J gave up 4 bases; unmatched junction bases: 6. Germline values: CDR1 SGHRS, CDR2 YFSETQ. There are 14 residues in the CDR3. The CDR3 DNA is TGCGCCAGCAGCCCCCGGACAGGGATCACTGAAGCTTTCTTT. As protein: CASSPRTGITEAFF. The full variable domain, its missing parts supplied by reference TRBV5-1 and TRBJ1-1, is KAGVTQTPRYLIKTRGQQVTLSCSPISGHRSVSWYQQTPGQGLQFLFEYFSETQRNKGNFPGRFSGRQFSNSRSEMNVSTLELGDSALYLCASSPRTGITEAFFGQGTRLTVV.

This clone was recorded a few times. The chain joins TRBV6-5 to TRBJ1-1, with unresolved D. Trimming took 7 bases from V and 1 from J, leaving 10 bases between them. The CDR3 loop spans 13 amino acids. Germline CDR1 MNHEY, CDR2 SVGAGI. CDR3 sequence: CASIEQTNTEAFF. The CDR3 coding sequence is TGTGCCAGCATCGAACAGACGAACACTGAAGCTTTCTTT.

The chain uses TRBV18 and TRBJ2-1, with D tentatively TRBD1 (6 bases). The CDR3 has 15 amino acids. Trimming took off 6 bases at V and 5 bases at J, with 17 bases between the two ends. From germline, CDR1 is KGHSH and CDR2 LQKENI. CDR3 coding DNA: TGTGCCAGCTCTCCGGGACAAAGGTCGAACAATGAGCAGTTCTTC. Protein sequence: CASSPGQRSNNEQFF.

The V gene is TRBV30, the J gene TRBJ1-4; weak D call: TRBD1 (5 bases). CDR1 and CDR2 from the germline V gene are GTSNPN and SVGIG (reference sequence). Trimming pared 5 bases from V and 7 bases from J, leaving 14 bases between. The CDR3 length is 13 residues. As DNA, the CDR3 is TGTGCCTGGCGGCACGGGGGTGGTGAAAAACTGTTTTTT. As protein: CAWRHGGGEKLFF.

The genes are TRBV19 and TRBJ1-5, with a tentative D call TRBD1 (5 bases). Looked up from germline, CDR1 is LNHDA and CDR2 is SQIVND (reference sequence). V lost 3 bases and J 0 bases, leaving 12 bases between the germline ends. This CDR3 has 16 amino acids. The CDR3: CASSIGADYSNQPQHF. CDR3 DNA sequence: TGTGCCAGTAGTATCGGGGCGGACTATAGCAATCAGCCCCAGCATTTT.

The CDR3 nucleotides are TGTGCCAGCAGCAGACAGGGAGGCTTTGAAAAACTGTTTTTT. Translation gives CASSRQGGFEKLFF. The rearrangement joins TRBV7-2 to TRBJ1-4, with 7 bases identical to TRBD1. The CDR3 has 14 amino acids. Per the germline V gene, CDR1 is SGHTA and CDR2 is FQGNSA. The J segment lost 7 bases and the V segment lost 5 bases, leaving 7 bases of the junction unmatched.

This clone was seen once. V usage is TRBV6-5 and J usage is TRBJ1-6; 9 bases line up with TRBD1. The junction had 6 bases not matched to a gene; V was cut back by 6 bases and J by 9 bases. Per the germline V gene, CDR1 is MNHEY and CDR2 is SVGAGI. This CDR3 contains 14 residues. The CDR3 DNA reads TGTGCCAGCAGAGTGCGGGACAGGGTTTCACCCCTCCACTTT. Encoded protein: CASRVRDRVSPLHF.

This clone appeared once. V and J are TRBV7-2 and TRBJ1-1; 10 nucleotides agree with TRBD1. Germline CDR1 is SGHTA and CDR2 is FQGNSA. The CDR3 is 17 residues long. The ends lost 0 bases at V and 4 bases at J; junction bases unmatched: 8. The CDR3 protein is CASSLAATGGWGTEAFF. For the CDR3, the DNA is TGTGCCAGCAGCTTAGCGGCGACAGGGGGCTGGGGCACTGAAGCTTTCTTT.

V usage is TRBV5-4 and J usage is TRBJ2-1; 12 bases agree with TRBD2. Losses at the gene ends were 4 bases for V and 12 bases for J; bases not matched to a gene: 5. The CDR3 has 13 amino acids. The germline gives CDR1 SGHNT, CDR2 YYREEE (reference sequence). CDR3 sequence: CASSNLGLAGQFF. The CDR3 DNA sequence: TGTGCCAGCAGCAACCTGGGACTAGCGGGGCAGTTCTTC.

The V and J genes are TRBV5-1 and TRBJ1-2; TRBD1 matches at 7 bases. The J segment lost 4 bases and the V segment lost 2 bases, leaving 8 bases of the junction unmatched. There are 15 residues in the CDR3. The germline V gene has CDR1 SGHRS and CDR2 YFSETQ. CDR3 in DNA: TGCGCCAGCAGCTTAGGACAGGACCCCGGCTATGGCTACACCTTC. It translates to CASSLGQDPGYGYTF. Together with reference TRBV5-1 and TRBJ1-2, the CDR3 gives the full variable domain: KAGVTQTPRYLIKTRGQQVTLSCSPISGHRSVSWYQQTPGQGLQFLFEYFSETQRNKGNFPGRFSGRQFSNSRSEMNVSTLELGDSALYLCASSLGQDPGYGYTFGSGTRLTVV.

CDR3: CASSWTSGTYEQYF. Here the CDR3 DNA reads TGCGCCAGCAGCTGGACTAGCGGGACCTACGAGCAGTACTTC. This chain links TRBV4-1 with TRBJ2-7, with 12 bases aligning to TRBD2. The CDR3 runs to 14 residues. Germline assignment: CDR1 MGHRA and CDR2 YSYEKL. V lost 5 bases to trimming and J lost 2 bases; unmatched junction nucleotides: 1.

This sequence joins TRBV10-3 and TRBJ1-2; no clear D gene. Trimming pared 2 bases from V and 5 bases from J, leaving 12 bases between. This CDR3 contains 14 residues. Germline lookup yields CDR1 ENHRY and CDR2 SYGVKD. CDR3 in amino acids: CAISEPGLGYGYTF. Written as DNA, the CDR3 is TGTGCCATCAGTGAGCCTGGACTGGGGTATGGCTACACCTTC.

The gene calls are TRBV5-1 and TRBJ1-6; D possibly corresponds to TRBD1 (6 bases). The CDR3 spans 14 residues. Germline CDR1 reads SGHRS; CDR2 reads YFSETQ. With 4 bases removed from V and 7 bases from J, the gap between germline ends came to 12 bases. CDR3 in DNA: TGCGCCAGCAGCCAAAAAACAGGGAATTCACCCCTCCACTTT. It codes for CASSQKTGNSPLHF.

V is TRBV7-9 and J is TRBJ1-6, with 10 bases fitting TRBD1. The CDR3 spans 15 residues. The V gene end was trimmed by 5 bases and the J gene end by 9 bases; junction bases not matched to a gene: 7. Germline V gene data show CDR1 as SEHNR and CDR2 as FQNEAQ (reference sequence). The CDR3 here is CASSLTGGPSSPLHF. Written as DNA, the CDR3 is TGTGCCAGCAGCCTGACAGGGGGCCCGAGTTCACCCCTCCACTTT.

The chain recombines TRBV4-2 with TRBJ1-4; D might be TRBD1 (5 bases). The length of the CDR3 is 15 residues. The V and J ends lost 0 bases and 8 bases respectively, with 13 bases between them. Germline CDR1 and CDR2: LGHNA and YNFKEQ. The CDR3 DNA follows: TGTGCCAGCAGCCAAGAGACGGGGGTAGGAGAAAAACTGTTTTTT. Encoded protein: CASSQETGVGEKLFF.